The 6 T cell receptor beta chains reported below all come from one sample, sequenced in a study of CD8+CD57+ T cells in acquired aplastic anemia. CDR3 and TCR beta VDJ profiling relied on genomic DNA as the template. A single record per CDR3 protein comes from TCRdb applying MiXCR to the reads. The sample has a few hundred thousand distinct CDR3 sequences; 56% are singletons. Source material: sorted CD4+, CD8+, or CD8+CD57+ T cells (not recorded which) from PBMCs. All receptors derive from a human donor with severe aplastic anemia or a healthy control (not recorded which).

At least ten counts were recorded for this clonotype. The chain couples TRBV20-1 to TRBJ1-3, with no clear D. V lost 2 bases and J lost 1, with 6 bases in between. Germline lookup yields CDR1 DFQATT and CDR2 SNEGSKA (reference sequence). This CDR3 spans 13 amino acids. The CDR3, as DNA: TGCAGTGCTAGAAAAGGGTCTGGAAACACCATATATTTT. It yields the protein CSARKGSGNTIYF.

This clonotype was counted at least ten times. The chain recombines TRBV29-1 with TRBJ2-7; 8 bases are shared with TRBD1. Germline V gene lookup returns CDR1 SQVTM and CDR2 ANQGSEA. The J segment lost 5 bases and the V segment lost 4 bases, leaving 7 bases of the junction unmatched. This CDR3 has 13 residues. The CDR3: CSVVRTGNDEQYF. In nucleotides, the CDR3 is TGCAGCGTTGTCCGGACAGGGAACGACGAGCAGTACTTC.

Many counts were recorded for this clonotype. The chain is built from TRBV18 and TRBJ1-3, with D unresolved. From germline, CDR1 is KGHSH and CDR2 LQKENI. V lost 6 bases, J lost 4 bases, and 10 bases lay in between. This CDR3 region has 13 residues. The CDR3 here is CASSPGSGNTIYF. CDR3 sequence (DNA): TGTGCCAGCTCCCCAGGATCAGGAAACACCATATATTTT. Filled out from reference TRBV18 and TRBJ1-3, the complete variable domain reads NAGVMQNPRHLVRRRGQEARLRCSPMKGHSHVYWYRQLPEEGLKFMVYLQKENIIDESGMPKERFSAEFPKEGPSILRIQQVVRGDSAAYFCASSPGSGNTIYFGEGSWLTVV.

V gene TRBV5-1 combines with J gene TRBJ1-5; D possibly corresponds to TRBD1 (6 bases). CDR1 and CDR2 (germline): SGHRS, YFSETQ. The CDR3 runs to 16 residues. V shed 0 bases and J shed 0 bases, with 10 bases lying between them. CDR3 residues: CASSLAPGASNQPQHF. The CDR3 nucleotides read TGCGCCAGCAGCTTGGCTCCGGGGGCTAGCAATCAGCCCCAGCATTTT.

This clonotype was seen at least ten times. The CDR3 reads CASSLGLVGRYTEAFF. Here the CDR3 DNA reads TGTGCCAGCAGCTTAGGATTAGTTGGGAGGTACACTGAAGCTTTCTTT. V and J are TRBV13 and TRBJ1-1; D ambiguous. V was trimmed by 0 bases and J by 3 bases, leaving 14 bases between them. Germline CDR1 reads PRHDT; CDR2 reads FYEKMQ (reference sequence). The CDR3 has 16 amino acids.

V gene TRBV9 combines with J gene TRBJ2-1, with D possibly TRBD2 on 5 matching bases. This CDR3 has 13 amino acids. V gave up 0 bases and J gave up 11 bases, with 12 bases separating them. Germline CDR1 SGDLS, CDR2 YYNGEE. CDR3 sequence (DNA): TGTGCCAGCAGCGTAGTAGCATCCGGGAAGCAGTTCTTC. Protein product: CASSVVASGKQFF.